The source of this T cell receptor (beta chain) is a study of T cell responses to AZD1222 COVID-19 vaccine. As to this clone: What it binds is unknown.

Study outcomes and limitations: At study baseline, merely a handful of AZD1222 recipients were seropositive.

V was clipped by 5 bases and J by 8 bases; unmatched bases: 8. CDR1 is MDHEN and CDR2 is SYDVKM in the germline V gene. The CDR3 has 14 amino acids. TCRdb's table, derived via immunoSEQ multiplex PCR, lists solely in-frame clones and lacks some. There are about 140,000 clones in the sample; 88% occur only once, and 3.1% lies in the top ten. Doses given second, at about 4 or about 12 weeks, were pooled. This specimen consisted of peripheral blood, obtained 28 days after the second AZD1222 dose. The chain has TRBV28 and TRBJ1-3, with 8 bases that match TRBD1. The receptor was derived from an adult who received the AZD1222 COVID-19 vaccine. The chain's CDR3 is CASSPAGGRDTIYF. In DNA, the CDR3 is TGTGCCAGCAGTCCAGCAGGGGGCCGGGACACCATATATTTT.